These 24 T cell receptor beta chains were all obtained from the same sample, sequenced in a study of PD-1 blockade in mismatch repair-deficient tumors. The protocol was immunoSEQ multiplex PCR, while the TCRdb copy is restricted to in-frame clones and leaves out a portion. The sample comprises about 110,000 clones, about 74% of which are singletons, and 4% to 6% rests with the top ten. The input for sequencing was peripheral blood, taken about 60 weeks after starting pembrolizumab. The receptors were gathered from an adult with mismatch repair-deficient cancer.

This clone was detected a few times. The CDR3 nucleotides read TGTGCCAGCAGCTTTACCCGGCTTAATGAGCAGTTCTTC. This codes for CASSFTRLNEQFF. The V call is TRBV5-8, the J call TRBJ2-1, with D uncertain. Germline CDR1 reads SGHTS; CDR2 reads YDEGEE. Trimming removed 2 bases at V and 7 bases at J, with 10 bases between. This CDR3 is built from 13 residues.

The genes are TRBV19 and TRBJ2-3, with D tentatively TRBD1 (5 bases). In germline, CDR1 is LNHDA, CDR2 SQIVND (reference sequence). This CDR3 comprises 13 residues. V was pared by 3 bases and J by 4 bases, with 8 bases between. The CDR3 sequence: CASSMGRSDTQYF. For the CDR3, the DNA is TGTGCCAGTAGTATGGGGCGGTCAGATACGCAGTATTTT.

The chain has TRBV18 and TRBJ1-1; 9 bases fit TRBD1. The CDR3 length is 15 residues. Germline CDR1 is KGHSH and CDR2 is LQKENI. V gave up 4 bases and J gave up 3 bases; unmatched junction bases: 6. CDR3 sequence (DNA): TGTGCCAGCTCACTACACAGGGGGCACGACACTGAAGCTTTCTTT. This gives the protein CASSLHRGHDTEAFF. Based on the CDR3 plus reference TRBV18 and TRBJ1-1, the full variable domain is NAGVMQNPRHLVRRRGQEARLRCSPMKGHSHVYWYRQLPEEGLKFMVYLQKENIIDESGMPKERFSAEFPKEGPSILRIQQVVRGDSAAYFCASSLHRGHDTEAFFGQGTRLTVV.

J is TRBJ2-5 and V is TRBV7-3, with 8 bases identical to TRBD1. With 5 bases clipped from V and 1 base from J, the junction kept 6 bases outside the gene matches. The CDR3 spans 15 residues. Germline CDR1 reads SGHTA; CDR2 reads FQGTGA. CDR3 DNA: TGTGCCAGCAGCCCTGGGACAGGAAGCCAAGAGACCCAGTACTTC. Translating gives CASSPGTGSQETQYF.

The CDR3 reads CASYPGTGWRSEQYF. The CDR3, as DNA: TGTGCCAGCTATCCTGGGACAGGGTGGCGATCCGAGCAGTACTTC. The chain joins TRBV6-1 to TRBJ2-7; 9 nucleotides agree with TRBD1. This CDR3 is 15 amino acids long. Per germline, CDR1 MNHNS and CDR2 SASEGT. V lost 8 bases to trimming and J lost 6 bases; unmatched junction nucleotides: 14.

The chain recombines TRBV5-4 with TRBJ2-1, with 9 bases fitting TRBD2. Germline CDR1 and CDR2: SGHNT and YYREEE (reference sequence). This CDR3 comprises 14 residues. V trimming: 4 bases; J trimming: 11 bases; junction bases outside the gene matches: 10. The CDR3 DNA reads as TGTGCCAGCAGCCCGGAGGCTAGCGGGAATCAGCAGTTCTTC. Translating it yields CASSPEASGNQQFF.

V gene TRBV6-1 combines with J gene TRBJ1-3; D remains ambiguous. The germline V gene encodes CDR1 MNHNS and CDR2 SASEGT. This CDR3 is 15 amino acids long. V was trimmed by 1 base and J by 0 bases, leaving 7 bases between them. The DNA for the CDR3 is TGTGCCAGCAGTGAAGAAGAGATCTCTGGAAACACCATATATTTT. This translates into CASSEEEISGNTIYF.

In its sample, this clone was seen a few times. V gene TRBV9 combines with J gene TRBJ2-7; 12 positions match TRBD1. This CDR3 comprises 20 residues. Germline CDR1 is SGDLS and CDR2 is YYNGEE. The junction had 18 bases not matched to a gene; V was cut back by 0 bases and J by 5 bases. The CDR3 DNA follows: TGTGCCAGCAGCGTAGACAGAAATCTAACCGGGACAGGGGGCCCCAACGAGCAGTACTTC. Encoded protein: CASSVDRNLTGTGGPNEQYF.

The chain uses TRBV28 and TRBJ2-2; the match to TRBD1 covers 10 bases. CDR1 MDHEN and CDR2 SYDVKM come from the germline V gene. CDR3 size: 16 residues. With 6 bases clipped from V and 4 bases from J, the junction kept 8 bases outside the gene matches. CDR3 sequence (DNA): TGTGCCAGCAGCACACCGGGACAGGGGATCACCGGGGAGCTGTTTTTT. It yields the protein CASSTPGQGITGELFF.

This clone was seen at least ten times. Here the CDR3 DNA reads TGTGCCAGCAGTGAAGGACAGGGTCGTGGCAATCAGCCCCAGCATTTT. Amino acid sequence: CASSEGQGRGNQPQHF. V is TRBV6-1 and J is TRBJ1-5; 7 nucleotides agree with TRBD1. Germline values: CDR1 MNHNS, CDR2 SASEGT. V was pared by 1 base and J by 2 bases, with 5 bases of the junction left unmatched. CDR3 length: 16 amino acids.

The chain is built from TRBV7-9 and TRBJ2-7; 8 bases match TRBD1. The CDR3 extends over 16 amino acids. Trimming cost V 5 bases and J 6 bases; bases outside gene matches: 15. The germline gives CDR1 SEHNR, CDR2 FQNEAQ (reference sequence). This CDR3 is CASSPLPGTGPPEQYF. The CDR3 DNA reads as TGTGCCAGCAGCCCCCTACCCGGGACAGGCCCCCCCGAGCAGTACTTC.

The V and J genes are TRBV27 and TRBJ2-3; D is perhaps TRBD1 or TRBD2 (5 bases each). The CDR3 runs 17 residues. CDR1 and CDR2 (germline): MNHEY, SMNVEV (reference sequence). V lost 3 bases to trimming and J lost 5 bases, with 21 bases between them. The CDR3 DNA reads as TGTGCCAGCAGTTTTGGGGGACGGGCCTACTGGGGAGATACGCAGTATTTT. Protein: CASSFGGRAYWGDTQYF.

The rearrangement joins TRBV10-3 to TRBJ1-1; D is possibly TRBD1 (5 bases). V was shortened by 2 bases and J by 3 bases, with 10 bases between the two germline ends. CDR3 length: 14 amino acids. CDR1 and CDR2 from the germline V gene are ENHRY and SYGVKD. The CDR3 is CAISEGARDTEAFF. In DNA form, the CDR3 reads TGTGCCATCAGTGAGGGGGCGCGGGACACTGAAGCTTTCTTT.

This clone was detected only a few times. This sequence joins TRBV7-3 and TRBJ1-5; the D gene is possibly TRBD1 (5 bases). Germline lookup yields CDR1 SGHTA and CDR2 FQGTGA. With 2 bases removed from V and 7 bases from J, the gap between germline ends came to 12 bases. The CDR3 consists of 14 residues. The CDR3, as DNA: TGTGCCAGCAGCTTATCGTCCCAGGGCCAGCCCCAGCATTTT. This codes for CASSLSSQGQPQHF.

Concerning this clone itself: The sample carries other DNA sequences with the same CDR3. V usage is TRBV7-2 and J usage is TRBJ1-1, with no clear D. The CDR3 totals 13 residues. CDR1 and CDR2 from the germline V gene are SGHTA and FQGNSA. Trimming removed 3 bases from V and 1 base from J, with 6 bases in between. CDR3 in amino acids: CASSLRQNTEAFF. CDR3 in DNA: TGTGCCAGCAGCTTGCGACAGAACACTGAAGCTTTCTTT.

The chain joins TRBV6-6 to TRBJ1-5; possible D gene TRBD1, 6 bases. Trimming cost V 11 bases and J 2 bases, with 13 bases left between them. This CDR3 has 13 residues. CDR1 MNHNY and CDR2 SVGAGI come from the germline V gene (reference sequence). The CDR3 is CAGRGGGNQPQHF. CDR3 DNA sequence: TGTGCCGGACGGGGGGGCGGCAATCAGCCCCAGCATTTT.

The chain carries TRBV9 and TRBJ2-7; TRBD2 matches 10 bases. The J segment lost 4 bases and the V segment lost 3 bases, leaving 7 bases of the junction unmatched. Germline V CDR1 and CDR2: SGDLS, YYNGEE. The CDR3 has 15 residues. CDR3 amino acids: CASSASGSPAYEQYF. The CDR3, as DNA: TGTGCCAGCAGCGCTAGCGGGAGCCCCGCATACGAGCAGTACTTC.

V usage is TRBV7-9 and J usage is TRBJ2-1, with D tentatively TRBD2 (6 bases). CDR1 SEHNR and CDR2 FQNEAQ come from the germline V gene (reference sequence). Trimming removed 2 bases from V and 9 bases from J, with 14 bases in between. The CDR3 has 14 residues. CDR3 coding DNA: TGTGCCAGCAGCTTAAATCGACTAGGAAGTGAGCAGTTCTTC. It translates to CASSLNRLGSEQFF.

V usage is TRBV5-6 and J usage is TRBJ2-7; D perhaps matches TRBD2 (5 bases). Germline lookup yields CDR1 SGHDT and CDR2 YYEEEE. Trimming removed 4 bases from V and 2 bases from J, with 16 bases in between. The CDR3 covers 15 residues. The CDR3 sequence is CASSALAGGTYEQYF. CDR3 sequence (DNA): TGTGCCAGCAGCGCCCTCGCAGGAGGAACCTACGAGCAGTACTTC.

This clone was counted only a few times. V is TRBV4-3 and J is TRBJ2-1, with 11 nucleotides matching TRBD2. V lost 5 bases and J lost 6; bases outside the gene matches: 3. Germline V CDR1 and CDR2: LGHNA, YSLEER. The CDR3 is 14 residues long. The CDR3 sequence is CASSFGTSGNEQFF. CDR3 nucleotides: TGCGCCAGCAGCTTCGGGACTAGCGGCAATGAGCAGTTCTTC.

The chain is built from TRBV19 and TRBJ1-5; no reliable D call. The length of the CDR3 is 13 residues. Trimming pared 3 bases from V and 2 bases from J, leaving 5 bases between. From germline, CDR1 is LNHDA and CDR2 SQIVND (reference sequence). CDR3 sequence reads: CASSMGRNQPQHF. CDR3 sequence (DNA): TGTGCCAGTAGTATGGGTCGCAATCAGCCCCAGCATTTT.

The chain combines TRBV10-1 with TRBJ1-5; tentatively, D is TRBD1 (5 bases). This CDR3 is 13 amino acids long. The V gene lost 2 bases and the J gene lost 7 bases, with 9 bases spanning the gap. The germline CDR1 and CDR2 sequences are WNHNN and SYGVQD (reference sequence). As DNA, the CDR3 is TGCGCCAGCAGTGAGGGGACTGGGCAGCCCCAGCATTTT. Translated, it gives CASSEGTGQPQHF.

This chain connects TRBV6-5 to TRBJ2-7; D might be TRBD2 (5 bases). The CDR3 length is 12 residues. Trimming cost V 7 bases and J 5 bases, with 12 bases left between them. The germline CDR1 and CDR2 sequences are MNHEY and SVGAGI. The CDR3 here is CASTRPGNEQYF. CDR3 bases: TGTGCCAGCACCCGACCGGGGAACGAGCAGTACTTC.

The chain recombines TRBV6-1 with TRBJ1-2; D gene unclear. V was clipped by 6 bases and J by 4 bases, with 15 bases between them. Germline V gene data show CDR1 as MNHNS and CDR2 as SASEGT. The CDR3 is made up of 14 amino acids. The CDR3 nucleotides read TGTGCCAGCAGACGCCGGGGTCTCACCTATGGCTACACCTTC. Protein: CASRRRGLTYGYTF.